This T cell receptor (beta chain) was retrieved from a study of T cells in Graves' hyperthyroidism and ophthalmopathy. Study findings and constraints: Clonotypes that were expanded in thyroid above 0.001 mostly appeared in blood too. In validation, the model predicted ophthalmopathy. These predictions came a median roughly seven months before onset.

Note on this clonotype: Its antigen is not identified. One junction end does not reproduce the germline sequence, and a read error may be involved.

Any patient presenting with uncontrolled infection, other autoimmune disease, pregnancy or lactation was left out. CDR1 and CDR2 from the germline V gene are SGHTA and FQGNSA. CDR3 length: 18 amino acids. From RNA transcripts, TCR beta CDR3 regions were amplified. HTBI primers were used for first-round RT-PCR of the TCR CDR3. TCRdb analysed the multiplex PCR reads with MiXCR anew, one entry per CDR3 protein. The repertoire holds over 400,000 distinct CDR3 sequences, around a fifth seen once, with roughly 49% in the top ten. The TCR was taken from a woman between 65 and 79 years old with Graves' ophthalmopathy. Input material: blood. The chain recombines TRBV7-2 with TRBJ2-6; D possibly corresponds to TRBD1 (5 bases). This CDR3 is CASSPIKAALSGASVLTF. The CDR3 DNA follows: TGTGCCAGCAGCCCCATCAAGGCAGCCCTCTCTGGGGCCAGCGTCCTGACTTTC.